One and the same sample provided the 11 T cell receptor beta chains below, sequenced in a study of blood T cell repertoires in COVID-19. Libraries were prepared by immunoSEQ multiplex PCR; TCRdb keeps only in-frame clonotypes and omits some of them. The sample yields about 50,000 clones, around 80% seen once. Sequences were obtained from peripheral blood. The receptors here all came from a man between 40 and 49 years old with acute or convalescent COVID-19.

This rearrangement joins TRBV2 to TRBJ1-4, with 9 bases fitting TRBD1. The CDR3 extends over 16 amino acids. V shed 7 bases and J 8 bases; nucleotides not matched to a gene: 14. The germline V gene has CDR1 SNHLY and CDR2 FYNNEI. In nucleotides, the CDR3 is TGTGCCAGCACCCCGGGACAGGGTTCTTTAGGCGAAAAACTGTTTTTT. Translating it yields CASTPGQGSLGEKLFF.

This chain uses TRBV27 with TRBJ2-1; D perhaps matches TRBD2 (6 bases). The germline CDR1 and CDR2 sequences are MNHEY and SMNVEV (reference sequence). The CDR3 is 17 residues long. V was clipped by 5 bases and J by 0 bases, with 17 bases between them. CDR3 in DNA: TGTGCCAGCAGTCCAACCCCGACTAGGAGCTCCTACAATGAGCAGTTCTTC. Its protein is CASSPTPTRSSYNEQFF.

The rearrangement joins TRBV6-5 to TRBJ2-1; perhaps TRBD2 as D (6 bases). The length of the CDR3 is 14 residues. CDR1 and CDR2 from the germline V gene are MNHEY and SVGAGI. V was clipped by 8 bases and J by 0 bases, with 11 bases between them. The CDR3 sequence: CASRKAGSYNEQFF. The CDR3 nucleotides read TGTGCCAGCCGGAAAGCGGGCTCCTACAATGAGCAGTTCTTC.

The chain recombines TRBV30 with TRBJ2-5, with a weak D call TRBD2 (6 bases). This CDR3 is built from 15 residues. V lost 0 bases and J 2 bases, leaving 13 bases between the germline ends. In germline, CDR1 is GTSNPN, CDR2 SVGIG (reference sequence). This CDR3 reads CAWSVGSGDQETQYF. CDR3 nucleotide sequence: TGTGCCTGGAGTGTTGGGTCGGGGGATCAAGAGACCCAGTACTTC.

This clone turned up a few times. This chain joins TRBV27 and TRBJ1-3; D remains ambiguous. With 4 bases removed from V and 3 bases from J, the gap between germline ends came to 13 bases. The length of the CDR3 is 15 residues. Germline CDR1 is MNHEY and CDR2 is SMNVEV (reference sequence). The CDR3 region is CASSSLGSDGNTIYF. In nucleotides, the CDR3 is TGTGCCAGCAGTTCCCTCGGGAGTGATGGAAACACCATATATTTT.

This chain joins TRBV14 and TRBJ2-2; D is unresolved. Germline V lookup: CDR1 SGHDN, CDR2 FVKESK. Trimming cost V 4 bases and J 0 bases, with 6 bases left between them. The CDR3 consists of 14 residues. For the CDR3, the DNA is TGTGCCAGCAGCCGGAGCGCGAACACCGGGGAGCTGTTTTTT. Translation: CASSRSANTGELFF.

DNA of the CDR3: TGTGCCAGCAGCGTAGACCCAGGACAGGATTCACCCCTCCACTTT. Amino acid sequence: CASSVDPGQDSPLHF. The chain combines TRBV9 with TRBJ1-6; 7 nucleotides align to TRBD1. The CDR3 sequence is 15 residues long. With V trimmed by 0 bases and J by 8 bases, 5 bases remained unmatched. CDR1 is SGDLS, CDR2 YYNGEE, per germline.

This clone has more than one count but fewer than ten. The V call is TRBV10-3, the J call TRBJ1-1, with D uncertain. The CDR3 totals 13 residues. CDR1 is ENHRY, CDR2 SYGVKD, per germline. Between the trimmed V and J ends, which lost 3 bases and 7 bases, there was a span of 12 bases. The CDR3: CAISDGSASEAFF. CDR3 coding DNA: TGTGCCATCAGTGACGGGAGTGCGAGTGAAGCTTTCTTT.

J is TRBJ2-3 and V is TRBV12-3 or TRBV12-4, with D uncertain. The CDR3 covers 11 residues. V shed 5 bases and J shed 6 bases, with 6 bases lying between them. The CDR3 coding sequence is TGTGCCAGCAGTCCCTCCGATACGCAGTATTTT. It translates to CASSPSDTQYF.

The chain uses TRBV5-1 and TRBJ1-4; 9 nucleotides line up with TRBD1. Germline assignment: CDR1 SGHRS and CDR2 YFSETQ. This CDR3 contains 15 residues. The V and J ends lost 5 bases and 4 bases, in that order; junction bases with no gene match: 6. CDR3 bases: TGCGCCAGCAGAAGCACAGGGGGCGTTAATGAAAAACTGTTTTTT. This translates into CASRSTGGVNEKLFF.

For the CDR3, the DNA is TGCGCCAGCAGCCCGGCGGGGGGGCAAGAGACCCAGTACTTC. Translating gives CASSPAGGQETQYF. The J gene is TRBJ2-5, the V gene TRBV5-1, with 9 bases lining up with TRBD2. The CDR3 consists of 14 residues. Losses at the gene ends were 4 bases for V and 2 bases for J; bases not matched to a gene: 3. Germline V CDR1 and CDR2: SGHRS, YFSETQ.